This section outlines one T cell receptor beta chain sequence together with its context. Germline CDR1 SGHRS, CDR2 YFSETQ. V shed 4 bases, J shed 3 bases, and the junction held 10 bases outside the gene matches. This CDR3 spans 16 amino acids. Assay used: immunoSEQ multiplex PCR; TCRdb lists only in-frame clones, some missing. This table holds some 67,000 clones, 92% found once. The data derive from a study of T cell changes during pregnancy in multiple sclerosis. The sample was peripheral blood, taken after pregnancy. The receptor was isolated from a female donor with multiple sclerosis, enrolled in a pregnancy study. J is TRBJ2-1 and V is TRBV5-1; TRBD2 matches at 7 bases. The CDR3 nucleotides read TGCGCCAGCAGCGAAGGCACTAGCGCAAACTACAATGAGCAGTTCTTC. It yields the protein CASSEGTSANYNEQFF.